The clone carrying this TCR beta chain was recorded a few times. Its antigen is unknown. Trimming cost V 2 bases and J 5 bases; bases outside gene matches: 8. The CDR3 has 16 residues. The germline V gene has CDR1 SGDLS and CDR2 YYNGEE. The entirety of the isolated RNA underwent reverse transcription, so expressed TCRB transcripts were sequenced. Sequencing used immunoSEQ multiplex PCR; TCRdb keeps in-frame clones, though not all of them. The table has nearly 700,000 clones, roughly 12% seen once. These data are taken from a study of beta chain features in type 1 diabetes. Overall study results and limits: Within each of all four CD4+ subsets, Type 1 diabetes patients had TCRB CDR3s that were moderately but significantly shorter.

The sample comprised naive CD4+ T cells from blood. This TCR came from a man younger than 30 with type 1 diabetes. J is TRBJ1-2 and V is TRBV9, with 11 bases matching TRBD1. The CDR3 region is CASSVDRGRNSYGYTF. CDR3 in DNA: TGTGCCAGCAGCGTGGACAGGGGGCGAAATAGTTATGGCTACACCTTC.